The rows below give T cell receptor beta chains drawn from one sample of a study of human T cells and chemical hapten exposure. TCRdb analysed the RACE reads with MiXCR anew, one entry per CDR3 protein. This sample has around 110,000 distinct CDR3 sequences, with about 11% found just once. The sequencing used whole blood, collected in connection with sensitization to the hapten diphenylcyclopropenone (DPC). These receptors all come from a woman between 45 and 60 years old with alopecia areata. Some clones in this sample may be carry-over from other donors' samples. The CDR3 runs from the conserved cysteine through the conserved F or W. Fields, in order: V gene, D gene, clone size, J gene, CDR3 DNA, CDR3 protein. D genes are given only for firm matches. Size is omitted from some rows. Given values are once, few, many or a class for expanded clones.

TRBV6-5	TRBD2	many	TRBJ2-3	TGTGCCAGCAGTTACTCCCGTGATAGCGGGGGGGCCTCTACAGATACGCAGTATTTT	CASSYSRDSGGASTDTQYF
TRBV11-3	-	many	TRBJ2-7	TGTGCCAGCAGCTTAATCCCCCGGGACGAGCAGTACTTC	CASSLIPRDEQYF
TRBV29-1	-	few	TRBJ1-1	TGCAGCGCACTGTGGACGGACGACGGTGAAGCTTTCTTT	CSALWTDDGEAFF
TRBV28	-	-	TRBJ1-5	TGTGCCAGCAGTTTTCGAGGGGGAGGCAATCAGCCCCAGCATTTT	CASSFRGGGNQPQHF
TRBV9	-	many	TRBJ2-2	TGTGCCAGCAGCGTAGGAGGGGATCCGAACACCGGGGAGCTGTTTTTT	CASSVGGDPNTGELFF
TRBV5-4	-	-	TRBJ1-1	TGTGCCAGCAGCTTGGTAGGATTGAACACTGAAGCTTTATTT	CASSLVGLNTEALF
TRBV20-1	-	few	TRBJ2-7	TGCAGTGCTAGTAGGTTTCAGTGGCAGTACTTC	CSASRFQWQYF
TRBV5-1	-	many	TRBJ1-2	TGCGCCAGCAGTTGGGACGTGTTGGACTATGGCTACACCTTC	CASSWDVLDYGYTF
TRBV12-3/TRBV12-4	-	many	TRBJ2-1	TGTGCCAGCAGTTTGGGCGGGGTCTACAATGAGCAGTTCTTC	CASSLGGVYNEQFF
TRBV7-2	TRBD1	few	TRBJ2-6	TGTGCCAGCAGCCCCCGGACAGGACTCCCCACTGGGGCCAACGTCCTGACTTTC	CASSPRTGLPTGANVLTF
TRBV7-2	TRBD2	many	TRBJ2-5	TGTGCCAGCAGCCTAGCGGGAGAGAAGACCCAGTACTTC	CASSLAGEKTQYF
TRBV5-1	-	-	TRBJ1-1	TGCGCCAGCAGCTTGGCCTTGGGAGATGAAGCTTTCTTT	CASSLALGDEAFF
TRBV24-1	TRBD2	-	TRBJ2-1	TGTGCCACCAGTGATTTGCAACGAGCGGGGACCAATGAGCAGTTCTTC	CATSDLQRAGTNEQFF
TRBV10-2	-	few	TRBJ1-4	TGCGCCAGCAGCGAGGTTGAGGGTTTCGAAAAACTGTTTTTT	CASSEVEGFEKLFF
TRBV7-2	TRBD1	-	TRBJ1-5	TGTGCCAGCAGCCGTCGGACAGGGTCTTGGAGCAATCAGCCCCAGCATTTT	CASSRRTGSWSNQPQHF
TRBV2	-	few	TRBJ1-1	TGTGCCACCGCCGTGGGGCAAGTCACTGAAGCTTTCTTT	CATAVGQVTEAFF
TRBV30	TRBD1	-	TRBJ1-5	TGTGCCTGGAGTGTACAGTGGGACAGGGGGCCAGGGAGCGATGGGGCCCAGCATTTT	CAWSVQWDRGPGSDGAQHF
TRBV7-6	-	many	TRBJ2-7	TGTGCCAGCAGCTTAGCGTCGGGAAACTACGAGCAGTACTTC	CASSLASGNYEQYF
TRBV27	TRBD1	few	TRBJ1-1	TGTGCCAGCACTCCAGGACAGGGGGCTGGTACTGAAGCTTTCTTT	CASTPGQGAGTEAFF
TRBV19	-	few	TRBJ1-3	TGTGCCAGTAGTATCGCCCTTCATCTTCTCGGAAACACCATATATTTT	CASSIALHLLGNTIYF
TRBV5-1	TRBD2	-	TRBJ2-1	TGCGCCAGCAGCCCGGGACTAGCGGGGGCCCTTGACAATGAGCAGTTCTTC	CASSPGLAGALDNEQFF
TRBV20-1	-	many	TRBJ2-5	TGCAGTGCTAGAGTGCCCCTTCAAGAGACCCAGTACTTC	CSARVPLQETQYF
TRBV6-5	TRBD2	few	TRBJ2-7	TGTGCCAGCAGGGGACTAGCGGGAGGCAGGGACGAGCAGTACTTC	CASRGLAGGRDEQYF
TRBV6-5	-	-	TRBJ1-5	TGTGCCAGCAGGATTGACGGCTATCAGCCCCAGCATTTT	CASRIDGYQPQHF
TRBV29-1	-	few	TRBJ2-3	TGCAGCGTTGAAGGGACAAGCACAGATACGCAGTATTTT	CSVEGTSTDTQYF
TRBV2	-	-	TRBJ1-5	TGTGCCAGCAGTGATAATAGCAATCAGCCCCAGCATTTT	CASSDNSNQPQHF
TRBV6-1	-	few	TRBJ2-5	TGTGCCAGCAGCCGAGAGGAGTGGACAGAGACCCAGTACTTC	CASSREEWTETQYF
TRBV2	TRBD1	-	TRBJ1-1	TGTGCCAGCATGGGACAGGGGAACACTGAAGCTTTCTTT	CASMGQGNTEAFF
TRBV3-2	-	-	TRBJ2-7	TGTGCCAGCAGCCACAAGGGGGCCGACGCCTACGAGCAGTACTTC	CASSHKGADAYEQYF
TRBV12-3/TRBV12-4	TRBD2	-	TRBJ2-1	TGTGCCAGCAGTTTAGCCGATAGCGGGGTTGAGCAGTTCTTC	CASSLADSGVEQFF
TRBV14	-	-	TRBJ2-7	TGTGCCAGCAGCTGGTCGACAGTCGCCTACGAGCAGTACTTC	CASSWSTVAYEQYF
TRBV6-6	-	-	TRBJ1-3	TGTGCCTCCCTCTCTGGAAACACCATATATTTT	CASLSGNTIYF
TRBV5-1	TRBD2	-	TRBJ2-7	TGCGCCAGCAGCTTGGGTGCTAGCGGCCACACCTCCGACGAGCAGTACTTC	CASSLGASGHTSDEQYF
TRBV11-2	TRBD1	few	TRBJ2-7	TGTGCCAGCAGCCCTACCGGACAGGGGGCGTACGAGCAGTACTTC	CASSPTGQGAYEQYF
TRBV6-2/TRBV6-3	TRBD1	-	TRBJ1-2	TGTGCCAGCAGTTACCTGCTTCAGGGGGCATATGGCTACACCTTC	CASSYLLQGAYGYTF
TRBV5-1	-	many	TRBJ1-1	TGCGCCAGCAGCTTTCCAGGGACTGAAGCTTTCTTT	CASSFPGTEAFF
TRBV28	-	-	TRBJ1-1	TGTGCCAGCAGTGTAAAGAACACTGAAGCTTTCTTT	CASSVKNTEAFF
TRBV12-3/TRBV12-4	-	-	TRBJ1-4	TGTGCCAGCAGCCTACGTAATGAAAAACTGTTTTTT	CASSLRNEKLFF
TRBV5-1	-	-	TRBJ1-1	TGCGCCAGCAGCTTGGAGGGGATGCAGAACACTGAAGCTTTCTTT	CASSLEGMQNTEAFF
TRBV3-1	TRBD1	few	TRBJ2-4	TGTGCCAGCAGCCTGGGGACAGGAGCCAAAAACATTCAGTACTTC	CASSLGTGAKNIQYF
TRBV4-1	TRBD2	many	TRBJ2-5	TGCGCCAGCAGCCAAGGGGAGCGGCGGGGGAGACAAGAGACCCAGTACTTC	CASSQGERRGRQETQYF
TRBV6-2/TRBV6-3	-	-	TRBJ1-1	TGTGCCAGCAGTTACGGGGGACCGACTGGTGAAGCTTTCTTT	CASSYGGPTGEAFF